Sequencing of this T cell receptor beta chain was carried out in a study of blood T cell repertoires in COVID-19. Overall study context: The study drew acute and convalescent COVID-19 samples from the United States, Italy and Spain. T cells, B-cell-depleted T cells, or PBMCs provided the cDNA or gDNA that served as material.

As regards this clone: Distinct nucleotide sequences in the sample also encode this CDR3.

Authors' analysis steps: How many nucleated cells were present was estimated from reference gene primer amplification. The method was immunoSEQ multiplex PCR; TCRdb's version includes in-frame clones alone and lacks a portion of them. That table furnishes V, J and clone size, whereas the DNA furnished D and trimming. This table has 250,000 to 300,000 clones, roughly 80% appearing once. V lost 5 bases to trimming and J lost 3 bases, with 8 bases between them. The CDR3 runs 12 residues. Germline V gene data show CDR1 as MNHEY and CDR2 as SVGAGI. This chain connects TRBV6-5 to TRBJ2-7; D is perhaps TRBD1 (6 bases). The sample was peripheral blood. The origin of this receptor is a man aged 60-69 years who had recovered from COVID-19. The CDR3 DNA reads as TGTGCCAGCAGTAAACAGGGCTACGAGCAGTACTTC. Protein sequence: CASSKQGYEQYF.